The present T cell receptor beta chain was sequenced within a study of regulatory T cells in long-lasting Graves disease. Study-wide findings and caveats: TRBV28, TRBJ1-2 and TRBJ2-5 were favored in persistent disease.

This sample's time point: persistent/refractory GD, antithyroid drugs over 5 years with positive TRAb. From PBMCs, RNA was extracted and then used to make the TCR library. Graves' disease diagnosis used American Thyroid Association guidelines. The authors drew patients from an endocrinology department in Xi'an, China. The CDR3 is 16 amino acids. V dropped 1 base and J dropped 1 base, with 13 bases sitting between them. Germline CDR1 is MNHEY and CDR2 is SVGEGT. CDR3-region Arm-PCR and iRepertoire HTBI primers produced the TCR beta libraries. In the authors' workflow: Identification yielded around 58 TRBV and about 15 TRBJ segments across samples. TCRdb re-analysed the multiplex PCR reads in MiXCR, keeping a single row per CDR3 protein. The V and J calls and clone size are TCRdb's, not the authors'. Of 300,000 or so distinct CDR3 sequences listed, around 19% are singletons. This clonotype occurred a few times. Its antigen is not known.

Sequenced here: peripheral blood mononuclear cells (PBMCs), sampled when the disease was refractory, from a patient treated with antithyroid drugs. This TCR derives from a female donor with Graves disease. The chain combines TRBV6-2 or TRBV6-3 with TRBJ1-2, with a possible D match to TRBD1 (5 bases). The CDR3 nucleotides are TGTGCCAGCAGTTACTTATCTGGGGCCGGTAACTATGGCTACACCTTC. Its protein product is CASSYLSGAGNYGYTF.